The entry below gives a single T cell receptor beta chain sequence along with its context. Its antigen has not been determined. No much larger clone is present one base from it, and per-base qualities are unavailable. The cohort comprised more than 550 healthy bone marrow donors. All cohort members were sampled while nominally healthy, although unrecorded immune exposures were likely present. The donor tested CMV seropositive and was one of the 289 seropositive cohort members. Every donor gave a peripheral blood sample, and the peripheral blood mononuclear cells from that sample were used for TCR beta sequencing. Genomic DNA extraction from the blood cell samples was performed with the Qiagen DNeasy Blood Extraction Kit. This sample was taken from a study of cytomegalovirus exposure and HLA in healthy donors (dated by TCRdb to 2016 to 2017). Regarding the research as a whole: An earlier analysis of more than 550 of the donors reported under 300 Gb of sequence data and some 110 million unique TCR beta sequences obtained from about 179 million T cells. To study patterns of TCR occurrence, a later analysis re-analyzed previously published TCR beta repertoires from hundreds of donors and added high-resolution HLA genotyping. On average, around 240,000 unique TCR beta nucleotide sequences were sequenced per donor among some 430 genotyped donors of the cohort, with around 19% of those sequences being non-productive. An earlier analysis of 587 of the donors used high-throughput TCR beta sequencing to judge whether each TCR beta V gene segment behaved as functional or pseudogenic. An early release that covered about 600 HLA-typed donors contained approximately 320 gigabases of sequencing data and roughly 84 million unique TCR sequences. In the later analysis, no new phenotypic data were used to find candidate immune exposures; instead, reliance was placed on TCR beta sequences and their occurrence across donors. Every repertoire in the discovery cohort had been generated on one and the same sequencing platform. The study aimed to test whether cataloging public T cell receptors could reveal signatures of past pathogen exposure. Using immunosequencing, the study profiled T cell repertoires from about 650 subjects and related those repertoires to cytomegalovirus serostatus. A separate validation cohort of 100 to 150 different subjects was used in addition to the roughly 620-subject first cohort. The study combined high-throughput TCR immunosequencing, statistical association of individual TCRs with disease status, and machine learning to predict cytomegalovirus infection status. Typing coverage varied by locus: about 629-640 donors for A, B, C, DRB1 and DQB1; approximately 520 for DQA1; more than 600 for DPA1; some 470 for DPB1. Of the roughly 390 genotyped donors, more than 75% were placed in the genetic ancestry cluster associated with self-reported Caucasian donors. HLA typing covered class I and class II loci at four-digit resolution. In a later genetic analysis, genome-wide SNP genotypes for 398 of the 666 donors were used, and that subset was treated as a discovery cohort. A handful of DR-DQ haplotypes were handled as single units for association and clustering because linkage in the cohort was strong. Donor age, sex, ethnicity and CMV serostatus were collected together with the repertoire data.

The paper's findings and limits, for the study overall: Immune exposure information for the cohort was limited to CMV serostatus. Strong co-occurrence of HLA alleles, especially DR and DQ, made assigning TCR associations to individual alleles difficult. Only TCR beta chains were sequenced in this cohort, and the absence of alpha or paired-chain data limited detectable features. Because HLA typing was unavailable for some donors at each locus, only the typed subset was used in association tests. According to a later analysis, most CMV-associated TCR beta chains appeared to be HLA-restricted, and the HLA associations seemed to be driven largely by CMV exposure. The study gave a list of under 200 TCR beta chains associated with cytomegalovirus. Correlated functional status among segregating V segments might reflect linkage disequilibrium, but an unknown experimental factor could not be ruled out. The presence/absence analyses assumed that sequencing depth was roughly uniform across donors, and that assumption may not be true. Cytomegalovirus status was reported to be diagnosed by the classifier with high specificity and sensitivity in both the original and validation cohorts. A later analysis reported that several top co-occurrence clusters appeared linked to parvovirus B19, influenza, CMV and Epstein-Barr virus. It was suggested by the authors that the approach could potentially be generalized to other disease states and immunological phenotypes. In an earlier analysis of around 500 of the donors, most TCR beta V segments appeared in productive rearrangements about 90% or about 30% of the time, broadly matching IMGT annotations. Because counts were too low, some 17 rarely observed V segments, including chromosome 9 orphons, were excluded from the earlier analysis of under 650 of the donors. In vitro tests confirmed that a few of the cytomegalovirus-associated TCR beta chains recognize cytomegalovirus antigens. An association between a missense DCLRE1C variant and V-gene and J-gene trimming of TCR beta chains was found in a later genetic analysis and replicated in an independent cohort. A later genetic analysis reported fewer N-insertions in productive TCRs among donors in an Asian-associated ancestry cluster than the approximately 700-donor mean. A further reported finding was that TCR beta sequences accurately predicted the HLA-A and HLA-B alleles for most subjects in the first cohort. A cluster of highly shared sequence variants was judged likely to be a technical artifact of the sequencing pipeline. In a later analysis, HLA-associated TCR beta chains were found to be more clonally expanded and to have lower generation probabilities than equally common non-associated chains. Most TCR sequences were seen in very few donors, while some public TCRs were found in many individuals. A later analysis found that TCR association rates varied across HLA loci, with DRB1 alleles showing the most associated TCRs and HLA-C alleles the fewest. Because the 87-base-pair reads could not distinguish some IMGT-functional V segments, including TRBV6-2 and TRBV6-3, those segments were excluded. At a false discovery rate of 0.05, a later analysis linked 16,000 or so TCR beta sequences to specific HLA alleles.

Library method: the immunoSEQ multiplex PCR assay. For the multiplex PCR, a mixture combining 60 forward primers for TCR Vbeta segments and 13 reverse primers for TCR Jbeta segments was used. The CDR3 region of rearranged TCR beta genes was amplified from genomic DNA by a multiplex PCR assay. The amplified TCR beta libraries were sequenced on the Illumina HiSeq System as 87-base-pair reads. As for how the authors treated the data: Across the 500 to 850 repertoires, a later analysis counted roughly 77 million unique TCR beta chains, about 10 million of which were shared by at least two donors. Raw reads were error-corrected and collapsed into unique sequences by a nearest-neighbor algorithm in which closely related sequences were merged to remove PCR and sequencing errors. V, D and J gene segments were assigned by aligning CDR3 sequences to IMGT reference sequences. For a sequence to be retained, a match of at least six nucleotides was required to both a V gene segment and a J gene segment. Rearrangements were called productive when the CDR3 lacked stop codons and stayed in frame with V and J; all others were non-productive. CDR3 was defined according to IMGT convention as the region running from the second conserved V-encoded cysteine to the conserved J-encoded phenylalanine. In an earlier analysis of just under 600 of the donors, sequences lacking an unambiguous match to a single V gene segment were excluded. In an earlier analysis of approximately 590 of the donors, V segments were called functional above 56.7% productive rearrangements and were called segregating when the between-donor standard deviation exceeded 5%. A statistical classification framework was built for diagnosing cytomegalovirus status from the catalog of TCR beta chain sequences. V and J gene assignment, in a later analysis, came from comparing TCR nucleotide sequences with IMGT/GENE-DB human TR gene sequences. Using the TCRdist pipeline, a later analysis assigned CDR3 sequences along with most-parsimonious VDJ recombination scenarios. A later analysis defined each TCR beta chain by its CDR3 amino acid sequence plus V-gene family, and excluded reads lacking a unique V-gene family. To address suspected cross-contamination and a sequencing artifact, a later analysis removed around 590 highly shared, low-generation-probability nucleotide sequences. A later analysis calculated a clonal expansion index for each public chain from normalized within-repertoire ranks of inferred template counts. In a later analysis, generation probabilities were computed using a VDJ recombination model fitted to out-of-frame rearrangements, and the results were checked against IGoR. In a later analysis, TCR-TCR, TCR-HLA and TCR-CMV co-occurrence was scored with hypergeometric tests, and a repertoire-size bias correction was applied to TCR pairs. A later analysis estimated false discovery rates by permuting HLA or CMV assignments 20 times. In a later analysis, co-occurring TCRs were grouped with DBSCAN, and TCRdist sequence similarity was added when clustering was performed within HLA-allele-positive subsets. For co-occurrence clustering, repertoires with fewer than 30,000 or more than 120,000 public chains were excluded, along with roughly 5 repertoires with anomalous nucleotide sharing. What TCRdb holds here is the immuneACCESS table cut down to in-frame rearrangements. Part of the clones is not present; checked against another copy, under half of the missing clones reflect an unresolved V gene, and the others are unexplained. Clonal size and the V and J genes are those of that table, whereas D and trimming came from the DNA. The sample has 250,000 to 350,000 clones on record, roughly 85% of them singletons. Almost 4% of the sample belongs to the ten largest clones.

CDR1 and CDR2 were assigned from the germline V gene (reference sequence) as LNHDA and SQIVND. Counted from cysteine to phenylalanine, this CDR3 has 15 amino acids. The DNA shown is the 45-base CDR3, in frame from base 1. Trimming leaves V shorter by 7 bases and J shorter by 4 bases, with the junction holding 12 bases beyond the gene matches. This chain joins TRBV19 to TRBJ1-1, and TRBD1 aligns with 7 junction nucleotides. This TCR was sampled from a man aged 35 to 55 in good health and CMV-seropositive. The source material was PBMCs. CDR3 protein: CASTQPTGWLTEAFF. At the DNA level, the sequence is TGTGCCAGTACTCAACCGACAGGGTGGCTCACTGAAGCTTTCTTT.